This T cell receptor (beta chain) was retrieved from a study of blood T cell repertoires in COVID-19. Looking at the study overall: The United States, Italy and Spain provided the acute and convalescent COVID-19 samples. Sources were T cells, B-cell-depleted T cells, or PBMCs; the material itself was cDNA or gDNA.

As processed by the authors: Cell counts per sample came from amplifying reference gene primers. Sequencing was performed with immunoSEQ multiplex PCR; in TCRdb, only in-frame clones are kept and a portion is missing. Clonal size and the V and J genes are those of that table, whereas D and trimming came from the DNA. In the table there are 200,000 to 250,000 clones, more than 70% of which are singletons. This CDR3 is built from 15 residues. Germline trimming cut 3 bases from V and 6 bases from J; bases unmatched to any gene: 5. Per the germline V gene, CDR1 is LGHDT and CDR2 is YNNKEL (reference sequence).

The J gene is TRBJ1-6, the V gene TRBV3-1 (or the pseudogene TRBV3-2), with 7 bases lining up with TRBD1. Sequenced sample: peripheral blood. The source of this sequence is a woman aged 80 or over with acute or convalescent COVID-19. DNA for the CDR3: TGTGCCAGCAGCCACGGGACAGCTGCTAATTCACCCCTCCACTTT. This sequence encodes CASSHGTAANSPLHF.